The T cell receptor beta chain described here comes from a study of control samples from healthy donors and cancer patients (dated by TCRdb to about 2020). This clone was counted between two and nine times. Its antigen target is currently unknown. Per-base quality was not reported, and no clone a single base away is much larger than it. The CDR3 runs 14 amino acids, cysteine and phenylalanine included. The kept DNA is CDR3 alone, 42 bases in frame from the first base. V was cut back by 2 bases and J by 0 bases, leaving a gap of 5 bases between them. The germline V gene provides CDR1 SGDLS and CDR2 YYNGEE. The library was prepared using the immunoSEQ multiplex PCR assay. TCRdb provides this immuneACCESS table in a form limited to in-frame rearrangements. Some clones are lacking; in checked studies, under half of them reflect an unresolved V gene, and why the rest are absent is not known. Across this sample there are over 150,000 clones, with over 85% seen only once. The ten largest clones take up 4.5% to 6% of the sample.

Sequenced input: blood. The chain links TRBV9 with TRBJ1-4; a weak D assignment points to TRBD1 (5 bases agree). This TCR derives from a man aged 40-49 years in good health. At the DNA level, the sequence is TGTGCCAGCAGCGTGGGACCAACTAATGAAAAACTGTTTTTT. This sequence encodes CASSVGPTNEKLFF.